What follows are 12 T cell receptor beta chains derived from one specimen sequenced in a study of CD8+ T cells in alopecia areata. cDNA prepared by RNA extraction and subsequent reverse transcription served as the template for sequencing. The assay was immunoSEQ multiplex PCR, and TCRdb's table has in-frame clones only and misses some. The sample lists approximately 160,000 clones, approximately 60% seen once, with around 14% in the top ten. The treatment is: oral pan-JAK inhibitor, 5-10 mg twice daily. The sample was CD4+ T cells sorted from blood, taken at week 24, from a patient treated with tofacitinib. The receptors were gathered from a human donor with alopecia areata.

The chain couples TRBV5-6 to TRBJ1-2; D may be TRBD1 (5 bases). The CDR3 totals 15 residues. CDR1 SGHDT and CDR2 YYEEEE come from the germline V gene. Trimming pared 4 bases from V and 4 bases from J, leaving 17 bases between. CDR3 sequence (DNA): TGTGCCAGCAGCCCTCTCGGGGGTTTCGGCTATGGCTACACCTTC. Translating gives CASSPLGGFGYGYTF. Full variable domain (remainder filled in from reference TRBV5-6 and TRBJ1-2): DAGVTQSPTHLIKTRGQQVTLRCSPKSGHDTVSWYQQALGQGPQFIFQYYEEEERQRGNFPDRFSGHQFPNYSSELNVNALLLGDSALYLCASSPLGGFGYGYTFGSGTRLTVV.

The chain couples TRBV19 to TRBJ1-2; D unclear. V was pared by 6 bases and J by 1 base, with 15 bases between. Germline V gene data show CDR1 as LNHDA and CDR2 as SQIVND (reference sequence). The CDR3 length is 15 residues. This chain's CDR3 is CASRRGLSDNYGYTF. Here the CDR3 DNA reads TGTGCCAGTAGAAGAGGGTTGAGTGATAACTATGGCTACACCTTC.

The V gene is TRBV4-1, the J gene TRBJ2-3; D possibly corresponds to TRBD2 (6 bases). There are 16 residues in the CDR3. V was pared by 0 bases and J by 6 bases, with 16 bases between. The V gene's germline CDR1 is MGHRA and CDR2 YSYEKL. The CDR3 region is CASSQESYGGYDTQYF. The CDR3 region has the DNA TGCGCCAGCAGCCAAGAATCGTATGGAGGGTATGATACGCAGTATTTT.

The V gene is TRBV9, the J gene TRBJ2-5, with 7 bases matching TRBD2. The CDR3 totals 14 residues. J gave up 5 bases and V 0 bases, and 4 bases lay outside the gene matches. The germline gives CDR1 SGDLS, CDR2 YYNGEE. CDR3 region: CASSVEGGVETQYF. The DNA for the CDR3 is TGTGCCAGCAGCGTAGAGGGAGGGGTTGAGACCCAGTACTTC.

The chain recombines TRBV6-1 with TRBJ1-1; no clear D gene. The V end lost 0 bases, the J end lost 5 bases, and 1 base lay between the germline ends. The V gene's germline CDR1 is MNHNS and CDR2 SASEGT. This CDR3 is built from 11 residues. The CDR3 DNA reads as TGTGCCAGCAGTGAAGCAACTGAAGCTTTCTTT. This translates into CASSEATEAFF.

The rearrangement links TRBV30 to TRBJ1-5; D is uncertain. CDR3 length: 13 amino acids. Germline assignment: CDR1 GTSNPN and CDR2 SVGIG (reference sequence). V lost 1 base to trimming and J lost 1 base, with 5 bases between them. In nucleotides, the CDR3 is TGTGCCTGGAGTGGTACGAGCAATCAGCCCCAGCATTTT. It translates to CAWSGTSNQPQHF.

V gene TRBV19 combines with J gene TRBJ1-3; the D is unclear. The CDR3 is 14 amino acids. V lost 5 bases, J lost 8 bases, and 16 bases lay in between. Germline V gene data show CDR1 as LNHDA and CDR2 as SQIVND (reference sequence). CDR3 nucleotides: TGTGCCAGTAGTTCCGGACGGTCGGTGGACACCATATATTTT. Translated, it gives CASSSGRSVDTIYF.

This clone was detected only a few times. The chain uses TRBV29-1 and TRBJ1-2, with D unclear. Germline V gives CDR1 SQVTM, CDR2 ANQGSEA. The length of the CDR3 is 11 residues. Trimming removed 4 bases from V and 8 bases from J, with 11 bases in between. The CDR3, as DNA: TGCAGCGTTGGAGGGCAGGAGGGCTACACCTTC. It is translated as CSVGGQEGYTF.

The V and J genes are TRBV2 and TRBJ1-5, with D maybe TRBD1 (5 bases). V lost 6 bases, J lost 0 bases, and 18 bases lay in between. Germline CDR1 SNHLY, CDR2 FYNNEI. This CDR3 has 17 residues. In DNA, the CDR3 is TGTGCCAGCAGACCAGAAGCCGGGACTCATAGCAATCAGCCCCAGCATTTT. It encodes CASRPEAGTHSNQPQHF.

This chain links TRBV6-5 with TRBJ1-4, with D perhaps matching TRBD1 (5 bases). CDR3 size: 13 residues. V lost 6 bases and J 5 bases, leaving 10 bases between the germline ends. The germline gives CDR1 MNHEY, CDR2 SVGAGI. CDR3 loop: CASRRQTNEKLFF. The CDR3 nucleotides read TGTGCCAGCAGGAGACAGACAAATGAAAAACTGTTTTTT.

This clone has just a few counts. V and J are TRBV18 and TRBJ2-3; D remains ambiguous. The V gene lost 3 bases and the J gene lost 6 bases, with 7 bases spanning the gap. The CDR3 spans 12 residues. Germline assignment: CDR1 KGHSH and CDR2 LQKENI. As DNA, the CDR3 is TGTGCCAGCTCACCCCTCAGGGATACGCAGTATTTT. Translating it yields CASSPLRDTQYF.

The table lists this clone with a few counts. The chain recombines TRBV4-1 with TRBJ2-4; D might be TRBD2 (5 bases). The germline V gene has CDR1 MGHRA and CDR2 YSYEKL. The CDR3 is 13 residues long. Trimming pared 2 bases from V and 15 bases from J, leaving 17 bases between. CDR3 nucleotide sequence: TGCGCCAGCAGCCAAATCGGGAACGGACTTAGGTACTTC. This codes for CASSQIGNGLRYF.